This T cell receptor (beta chain) appears in the sequencing data of a study of blood T cell repertoires in COVID-19. Sequencing used immunoSEQ multiplex PCR; TCRdb keeps in-frame clones, though not all of them. The sample holds 250,000 to 350,000 clones; over 75% are singletons and the top ten take 5.3%. The germline V gene encodes CDR1 SQVTM and CDR2 ANQGSEA. The CDR3 has 13 residues. Between the trimmed V and J ends, which lost 7 bases and 6 bases, there was a span of 16 bases. The material sequenced was PBMCs or T cells enriched from blood (not recorded which). This TCR was recovered from a young woman who had recovered from COVID-19. The chain joins TRBV29-1 to TRBJ2-1; D may be TRBD1 (6 bases). Here the CDR3 reads CSGVGTQSNEQFF. The DNA for the CDR3 is TGCAGCGGGGTCGGGACACAAAGCAATGAGCAGTTCTTC.